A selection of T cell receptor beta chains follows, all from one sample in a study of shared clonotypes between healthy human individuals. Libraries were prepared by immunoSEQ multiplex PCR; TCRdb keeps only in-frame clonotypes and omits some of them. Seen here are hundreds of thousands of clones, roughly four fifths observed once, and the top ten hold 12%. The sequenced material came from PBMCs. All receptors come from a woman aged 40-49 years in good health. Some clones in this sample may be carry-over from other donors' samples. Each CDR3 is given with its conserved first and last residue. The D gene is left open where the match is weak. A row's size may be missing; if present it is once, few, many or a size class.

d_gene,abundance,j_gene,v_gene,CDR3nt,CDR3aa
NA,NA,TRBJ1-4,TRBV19,TGTGCCAGTAGTAACAACAGGGAAGCTAATGAAAAACTGTTTTTT,CASSNNREANEKLFF
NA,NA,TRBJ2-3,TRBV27,TGTGCCAGCAGTTTTAGCGCGGGCTCCTGGGATACGCAGTATTTT,CASSFSAGSWDTQYF
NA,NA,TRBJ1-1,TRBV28,TGTGCCAGCAACACAAAATCGGGCTCCCCAGGGGCTGAAGCTTTCTTT,CASNTKSGSPGAEAFF
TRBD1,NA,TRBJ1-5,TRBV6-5,TGTGCCAGCAGCCCGGGACAGGAACATCAGCCCCAGCATTTT,CASSPGQEHQPQHF
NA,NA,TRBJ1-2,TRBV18,TGTGCCAGCTCACCACGGGAAGAGGGTGGCTACACCTTC,CASSPREEGGYTF
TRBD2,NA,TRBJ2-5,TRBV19,TGTGCCAGTAGTCCCCGGGTAGCGGGCCAAGAGACCCAGTACTTC,CASSPRVAGQETQYF
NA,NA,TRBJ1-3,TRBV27,TGTGCCAGCAGTTTATTGAGCCGCCGGCAACCAGGAAACACCATATATTTT,CASSLLSRRQPGNTIYF
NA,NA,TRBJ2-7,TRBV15,TGTGCCACCAGCAGCAATCCCGGGACTGGAGTCTACGAGCAGTACTTC,CATSSNPGTGVYEQYF
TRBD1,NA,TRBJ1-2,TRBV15,TGTGCCACCAGCAGAGATGAGGGGGCGCGACGGGGCTACACCTTC,CATSRDEGARRGYTF
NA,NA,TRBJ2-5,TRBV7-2,TGTGCCAGCAGCTTAGACGCGGGAAGGACCCAGTACTTC,CASSLDAGRTQYF
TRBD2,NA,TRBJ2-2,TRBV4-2,TGTGCCAGCAGCCACCGCGGGGGGGCGGACACCGGGGAGCTGTTTTTT,CASSHRGGADTGELFF
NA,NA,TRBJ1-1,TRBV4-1,TGCGCCAGCAGCCAAGATCGCAGGACTGAAGCTTTCTTT,CASSQDRRTEAFF
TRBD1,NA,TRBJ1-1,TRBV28,TGTGCCAGCAAGGGACAGGGAGCCACTGAAGCTTTCTTT,CASKGQGATEAFF
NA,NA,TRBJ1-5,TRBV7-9,TGTGCCAGCAGCTTAGACCATCAGCCCCAGCATTTT,CASSLDHQPQHF
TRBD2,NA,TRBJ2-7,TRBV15,TGTGCCACCAGACACACCGCCAAACTAGCGGGAGGGCCAAAGTGGGCCTACGAGCAGTACTTC,CATRHTAKLAGGPKWAYEQYF
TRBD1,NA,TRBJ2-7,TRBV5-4,TGTGCCAGCAGTCAGACAGGGTACGAGCAGTACTTC,CASSQTGYEQYF
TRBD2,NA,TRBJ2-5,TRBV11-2,TGTGCCAGCAGCTGGACTAGCGGGAATAGGGAGACCCAGTACTTC,CASSWTSGNRETQYF
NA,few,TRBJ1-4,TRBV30,TGTGCCTGGACCCCCGGCTCGAATGAAAAACTGTTTTTT,CAWTPGSNEKLFF
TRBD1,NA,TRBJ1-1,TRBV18,TGTGCCAGCTCACCTGTCGGGACAGGTGAGGGGACTGAAGCTTTCTTT,CASSPVGTGEGTEAFF
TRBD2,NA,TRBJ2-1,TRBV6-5,TGTGCCAGCATTAATCCGGGACTAGCGGGAGAAGAGCAGTTCTTC,CASINPGLAGEEQFF
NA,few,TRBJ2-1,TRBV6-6,TGTGCCAGCAGTTACTCGGGGATGTATGAGCAGTTCTTC,CASSYSGMYEQFF
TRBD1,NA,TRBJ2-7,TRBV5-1,TGCGCCAGCAGCTTAAGGACAGGGGGGGACTACGAGCAGTACTTC,CASSLRTGGDYEQYF
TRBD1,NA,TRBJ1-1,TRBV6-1,TGTGCCAGCACCCAGGACAGGGGTGTTACTGAAGCTTTCTTT,CASTQDRGVTEAFF
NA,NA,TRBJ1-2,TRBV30,TGTGCCTGGAGTAGGGTCAGCAGAAACTATGGCTACACCTTC,CAWSRVSRNYGYTF
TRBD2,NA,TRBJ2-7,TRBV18,TGTGCCAGCTCGCCGAGCGGGAGTCTCTCCTACGAGCAGTACTTC,CASSPSGSLSYEQYF